The 25 T cell receptor beta chains reported below all come from one sample, sequenced in a study of regulatory dendritic cells for organ transplantation. Method: immunoSEQ multiplex PCR; TCRdb's copy keeps in-frame clones and lacks some. This sample has about 38,000 clones, with over 80% found just once. Sequences were obtained from naive CD8+ T cells from blood. Subset specified: CD45RA+ naive T cells. These receptors were obtained from a human donor in good health.

This clone was counted only a few times. The gene calls are TRBV4-1 and TRBJ2-7, with D unresolved. Germline V gene data show CDR1 as MGHRA and CDR2 as YSYEKL. Trimming took off 1 base at V and 6 bases at J, with 10 bases between the two ends. The CDR3 consists of 13 residues. The CDR3: CASSQVNAREQYF. As DNA, the CDR3 is TGCGCCAGCAGCCAAGTTAACGCGCGCGAGCAGTACTTC.

The rearrangement links TRBV27 to TRBJ2-7, with D possibly being TRBD1 (5 bases). This CDR3 is 15 amino acids long. The germline gives CDR1 MNHEY, CDR2 SMNVEV (reference sequence). Trimming removed 1 base at V and 5 bases at J, with 15 bases between. The CDR3 spells CASSLLGQGKDEQYF. DNA for the CDR3: TGTGCCAGCAGTTTATTGGGGCAGGGAAAAGACGAGCAGTACTTC.

The J gene is TRBJ1-4, the V gene TRBV27; D not resolved. The CDR3 has 15 amino acids. Germline V gene data show CDR1 as MNHEY and CDR2 as SMNVEV (reference sequence). V was shortened by 0 bases and J by 5 bases, with 10 bases between the two germline ends. CDR3 bases: TGTGCCAGCAGTTTATCGTCGGGATCGAATGAAAAACTGTTTTTT. Its translation: CASSLSSGSNEKLFF. The whole variable domain, remainder taken from reference TRBV27 and TRBJ1-4, is EAQVTQNPRYLITVTGKKLTVTCSQNMNHEYMSWYRQDPGLGLRQIYYSMNVEVTDKGDVPEGYKVSRKEKRNFPLILESPSPNQTSLYFCASSLSSGSNEKLFFGSGTQLSVL.

The chain carries TRBV4-3 and TRBJ2-7; no definite D call. The CDR3 length is 14 residues. The V end lost 0 bases, the J end lost 6 bases, and 12 bases lay between the germline ends. Per germline, CDR1 LGHNA and CDR2 YSLEER. The CDR3 DNA reads as TGCGCCAGCAGCCAAGAGCGAGTGGAAGTCGAGCAGTACTTC. This sequence encodes CASSQERVEVEQYF.

The gene calls are TRBV9 and TRBJ2-7, with 8 bases lining up with TRBD2. The CDR3 contains 13 residues. Germline V lookup: CDR1 SGDLS, CDR2 YYNGEE. The trim removed 7 bases at V and 5 bases at J, leaving 8 bases unmatched. The DNA for the CDR3 is TGTGCCAGCGGTGGTGGGCGGGGGGACGAGCAGTACTTC. This gives the protein CASGGGRGDEQYF. Full variable domain (rest looked up from reference TRBV9 and TRBJ2-7): DSGVTQTPKHLITATGQRVTLRCSPRSGDLSVYWYQQSLDQGLQFLIQYYNGEERAKGNILERFSAQQFPDLHSELNLSSLELGDSALYFCASGGGRGDEQYFGPGTRLTVT.

This chain uses TRBV29-1 with TRBJ2-7; D possibly corresponds to TRBD1 (6 bases). This CDR3 is 13 amino acids long. CDR1 and CDR2 (germline): SQVTM, ANQGSEA. V lost 3 bases and J lost 3, with 12 bases in between. CDR3 sequence reads: CSVETGTNYEQYF. DNA of the CDR3: TGCAGCGTTGAGACCGGGACAAACTACGAGCAGTACTTC.

The chain combines TRBV13 with TRBJ1-3; D might be TRBD1 (6 bases). V shed 8 bases and J shed 0 bases, with 20 bases lying between them. Germline CDR1 PRHDT, CDR2 FYEKMQ (reference sequence). The CDR3 covers 17 residues. The CDR3 sequence is CASGGSLDSYSGNTIYF. The CDR3 DNA reads as TGTGCCAGCGGGGGGTCTCTGGACAGCTACTCTGGAAACACCATATATTTT.

The chain combines TRBV6-5 with TRBJ2-3, with D unresolved. This CDR3 comprises 14 residues. V was shortened by 10 bases and J by 4 bases, with 18 bases between the two germline ends. Germline assignment: CDR1 MNHEY and CDR2 SVGAGI. The DNA for the CDR3 is TGTGCCACCATTCGGGTAATGGGATCAGATACGCAGTATTTT. Its translation is CATIRVMGSDTQYF.

The rearrangement uses TRBV27 and TRBJ2-7, with TRBD1 identical over 9 bases. With V trimmed by 3 bases and J by 4 bases, 7 bases remained unmatched. Germline V lookup: CDR1 MNHEY, CDR2 SMNVEV (reference sequence). The CDR3 length is 15 residues. The CDR3 region is CASSLGRQGVYEQYF. The CDR3 nucleotides are TGTGCCAGCAGTTTGGGGAGACAGGGGGTGTACGAGCAGTACTTC.

This clone was seen more than once but under ten times. The CDR3 here is CASSPQGESGFTEAFF. The CDR3 region has the DNA TGTGCCAGCAGCCCACAAGGAGAATCAGGTTTCACTGAAGCTTTCTTT. The J gene is TRBJ1-1, the V gene TRBV9; D not resolved. Germline CDR1 reads SGDLS; CDR2 reads YYNGEE. The CDR3 has 16 residues. Trimming shortened V by 4 bases and J by 4 bases, and 20 bases separated the two germline ends.

The V and J genes are TRBV4-1 and TRBJ2-3; D uncertain. The V end lost 4 bases, the J end lost 0 bases, and 11 bases lay between the germline ends. This CDR3 has 15 amino acids. From germline, CDR1 is MGHRA and CDR2 YSYEKL. Here the CDR3 reads CASSRTFSSTDTQYF. The CDR3 DNA is TGCGCCAGCAGCCGAACGTTTTCTAGCACAGATACGCAGTATTTT.

Here the CDR3 reads CASSTDREDDQPQHF. CDR3 nucleotide sequence: TGTGCCAGCAGCACCGACAGGGAGGATGATCAGCCCCAGCATTTT. This chain links TRBV28 with TRBJ1-5, with 7 bases fitting TRBD1. V shed 6 bases, J shed 5 bases, and the junction held 10 bases outside the gene matches. CDR1 is MDHEN, CDR2 SYDVKM, per germline. The CDR3 consists of 15 residues.

The J gene is TRBJ2-3, the V gene TRBV2; D might be TRBD1 (5 bases). The V gene's germline CDR1 is SNHLY and CDR2 FYNNEI. The CDR3 consists of 15 residues. Trimming stripped 7 bases from V and 0 bases from J, with 14 bases between. The CDR3 DNA follows: TGTGCCAGCATTCCCGACAGCCCTAGCACAGATACGCAGTATTTT. Translated, it gives CASIPDSPSTDTQYF.

This chain connects TRBV27 to TRBJ2-5, with unresolved D. The CDR3 runs to 13 residues. The V and J ends lost 2 bases and 5 bases respectively, with 9 bases between them. CDR1 and CDR2 (germline): MNHEY, SMNVEV (reference sequence). The CDR3 DNA reads as TGTGCCAGCAGTTTAGGGTCAAGGGAGACCCAGTACTTC. Translated, it gives CASSLGSRETQYF.

Regarding this clone: This CDR3 is also generated by other DNA sequences in the sample. The chain recombines TRBV5-4 with TRBJ2-7; 9 bases are shared with TRBD1. The CDR3 extends over 14 amino acids. Germline V gene lookup returns CDR1 SGHNT and CDR2 YYREEE (reference sequence). The junction had 2 bases not matched to a gene; V was cut back by 4 bases and J by 0 bases. The CDR3 bases are TGTGCCAGCAGCCCGGGACAGGGCTCCTACGAGCAGTACTTC. Its protein product is CASSPGQGSYEQYF. Filled out from reference TRBV5-4 and TRBJ2-7, the complete variable domain reads ETGVTQSPTHLIKTRGQQVTLRCSSQSGHNTVSWYQQALGQGPQFIFQYYREEENGRGNFPPRFSGLQFPNYSSELNVNALELDDSALYLCASSPGQGSYEQYFGPGTRLTVT.

In nucleotides, the CDR3 is TGCGCCAGCATAAGGGGACTAGCGGGGGGGCCTTACAATGAGCAGTTCTTC. Its protein is CASIRGLAGGPYNEQFF. V is TRBV23-1 and J is TRBJ2-1; 16 bases match TRBD2. TRBV23-1 falls under the ORF class, with uncertain function. Losses at the gene ends were 7 bases for V and 4 bases for J; bases not matched to a gene: 7. The CDR3 totals 17 residues.

This chain uses TRBV6-1 with TRBJ1-5, with D maybe TRBD1 (6 bases). From germline, CDR1 is MNHNS and CDR2 SASEGT. Between the trimmed V and J ends, which lost 2 bases and 3 bases, there was a span of 11 bases. The CDR3 is 15 residues long. CDR3 DNA sequence: TGTGCCAGCAGTGAATTCGAGGGGGACAATCAGCCCCAGCATTTT. Protein: CASSEFEGDNQPQHF.

The V call is TRBV6-5, the J call TRBJ2-5, with D perhaps assigned TRBD1 or TRBD2 (7 bases each). The germline V gene has CDR1 MNHEY and CDR2 SVGAGI. There are 13 residues in the CDR3. V was cut by 8 bases and J by 0 bases, with 10 bases left in between. The CDR3 reads CASQGGDQETQYF. The CDR3, as DNA: TGTGCCAGCCAGGGGGGGGACCAAGAGACCCAGTACTTC.

In this sample, this clone turned up once. The V gene is TRBV7-2, the J gene TRBJ2-5, with 11 bases aligning to TRBD2. The length of the CDR3 is 16 residues. CDR1 is SGHTA, CDR2 FQGNSA, per germline. Unmatched junction bases numbered 3, after V lost 1 base and J lost 2 bases. In nucleotides, the CDR3 is TGTGCCAGCAGCTTAGTACTAGCGGGGGTACAAGAGACCCAGTACTTC. Translation gives CASSLVLAGVQETQYF.

V is TRBV11-2 and J is TRBJ1-1, with D unresolved. V shed 4 bases and J shed 1 base, with 16 bases lying between them. The CDR3 covers 16 residues. Germline V gene data show CDR1 as SGHAT and CDR2 as FQNNGV. The CDR3 is CASSSTFTSGNTEAFF. CDR3 bases: TGTGCCAGCAGCTCTACGTTTACTTCGGGGAACACTGAAGCTTTCTTT.

The CDR3 is CASSYNEQFF. CDR3 nucleotides: TGTGCCAGCAGCTACAATGAGCAGTTCTTC. The chain is built from TRBV28 and TRBJ2-1; D not certain. CDR1 is MDHEN, CDR2 SYDVKM, per germline. The CDR3 loop spans 10 amino acids. V was clipped by 6 bases and J by 3 bases, with 0 bases between them.

J is TRBJ2-5 and V is TRBV7-9; 9 positions match TRBD1. The germline CDR1 and CDR2 sequences are SEHNR and FQNEAQ (reference sequence). The CDR3 runs to 12 residues. V was pared by 7 bases and J by 10 bases, with 7 bases of the junction left unmatched. As DNA, the CDR3 is TGTGCCAGCACCAAACAGGGGGCGGACCAGTACTTC. Amino acids: CASTKQGADQYF.

The rearrangement uses TRBV15 and TRBJ2-5; 7 bases fit TRBD2. The trim removed 5 bases at V and 5 bases at J, leaving 14 bases unmatched. CDR3 length equals 16 residues. Germline values: CDR1 LNHNV, CDR2 YYDKDF (reference sequence). The chain's CDR3 is CATSPRTAGVLETQYF. In nucleotides, the CDR3 is TGTGCCACCAGCCCAAGGACGGCGGGAGTTCTTGAGACCCAGTACTTC.

The V gene is TRBV4-1, the J gene TRBJ1-1; D remains unclear. The CDR3 contains 14 residues. The germline gives CDR1 MGHRA, CDR2 YSYEKL. The V and J ends lost 7 bases and 1 base respectively, with 13 bases between them. CDR3 DNA: TGCGCCAGCACCGGGCGGGGAGGGAACACTGAAGCTTTCTTT. Translation: CASTGRGGNTEAFF.

This rearrangement joins TRBV7-9 to TRBJ2-1; TRBD2 agrees at 7 bases. Trimming at V came to 4 bases and at J to 4 bases, leaving 10 bases not matched to a gene. CDR1 and CDR2 from the germline V gene are SEHNR and FQNEAQ (reference sequence). The CDR3 is 16 residues long. Written as DNA, the CDR3 is TGTGCCAGCAGCTCCAGCGGGGTGGGCCGTTACAATGAGCAGTTCTTC. Protein product: CASSSSGVGRYNEQFF.